This T cell receptor (beta chain) was obtained from a study of blood T cell repertoires in COVID-19. Sequenced by immunoSEQ multiplex PCR; TCRdb stores in-frame clones only, minus some. This sample has more than 100,000 clones; around 81% occur once, and the top ten carry 8.4%. This CDR3 is built from 19 residues. V lost 4 bases, J lost 5 bases, and 18 bases stayed unmatched. Germline CDR1 reads SGHRS; CDR2 reads YFSETQ. The J gene is TRBJ2-7, the V gene TRBV5-1, with 13 bases that match TRBD2. The specimen sequenced was peripheral blood. The receptor was isolated from a woman aged 55-75 years with active or convalescent COVID-19. The CDR3 DNA sequence: TGCGCCAGCAGCCCGGCCGGGACTAGCGGGGCTGGTCCCCTTCACGAGCAGTACTTC. Protein product: CASSPAGTSGAGPLHEQYF.